Following are 18 T cell receptor beta chains from one sample sequenced in a study of immune heterogeneity within non-small cell lung tumors. Bulk tumor genomic DNA (approximately 610 ng per sample) served as template. Biopsies, several per primary tumor and spaced far apart, were collected during surgery. Enrolled patients presented with newly diagnosed, previously untreated non-small cell lung cancer and underwent curative surgery. A first 10-cycle multiplex round used 32 V-gene and 13 J-gene primers on TCR beta CDR3. TCRdb reprocessed the multiplex PCR reads with MiXCR, giving one entry per CDR3 protein. The profile shows 7,200 or so distinct CDR3 sequences, 22% of them singletons. Material for sequencing was lung tumor tissue. The receptors here all came from a man aged 55 to 70 with non-small cell lung cancer.

There are a few counts of this clonotype. The chain carries TRBV20-1 and TRBJ2-5; tentative D call: TRBD2 (6 bases). V was pared by 4 bases and J by 0 bases, with 12 bases between. The CDR3 length is 14 residues. Germline V CDR1 and CDR2: DFQATT, SNEGSKA (reference sequence). In nucleotides, the CDR3 is TGCAGTGCTATGAGGGCGGGGCACCAAGAGACCCAGTACTTC. This codes for CSAMRAGHQETQYF.

This clonotype was counted a few times. The V call is TRBV5-1, the J call TRBJ1-3; D is undetermined. Per germline, CDR1 SGHRS and CDR2 YFSETQ. V was clipped by 4 bases and J by 8 bases, with 10 bases between them. The CDR3 totals 12 residues. The CDR3 coding sequence is TGCGCCAGCAGCCGAACCGGAGACACCATATATTTT. Protein: CASSRTGDTIYF.

This clonotype is classed as medium-sized. The chain links TRBV6-1 to TRBJ1-1; TRBD1 agrees at 8 bases. CDR3 length equals 13 residues. The junction had 6 bases not matched to a gene; V was cut back by 7 bases and J by 5 bases. The V gene's germline CDR1 is MNHNS and CDR2 SASEGT. The CDR3 here is CASNTGGRTEAFF. DNA for the CDR3: TGTGCCAGCAATACAGGGGGGAGGACTGAAGCTTTCTTT.

This clonotype was found many times. The chain is built from TRBV2 and TRBJ2-1; 13 nucleotides align to TRBD2. There are 15 residues in the CDR3. With 5 bases clipped from V and 7 bases from J, the junction kept 5 bases outside the gene matches. Germline V gene lookup returns CDR1 SNHLY and CDR2 FYNNEI. This CDR3 is CASSPGTSGMNEQFF. CDR3 DNA sequence: TGTGCCAGCAGTCCCGGGACTAGCGGGATGAATGAGCAGTTCTTC.

This clonotype was counted many times. The genes are TRBV7-2 and TRBJ1-5; TRBD1 matches at 7 bases. The J segment lost 4 bases and the V segment lost 7 bases, leaving 16 bases of the junction unmatched. The germline gives CDR1 SGHTA, CDR2 FQGNSA. The CDR3 runs 17 residues. The CDR3 DNA reads TGTGCCAGCACCCTCCTCGGCAGGGGGGGTAGTAATCAGCCCCAGCATTTT. Translating gives CASTLLGRGGSNQPQHF.

This clonotype is medium-sized (0.01 to 0.1%) by share. This rearrangement joins TRBV30 to TRBJ2-7, with 10 positions matching TRBD2. Germline assignment: CDR1 GTSNPN and CDR2 SVGIG (reference sequence). The CDR3 spans 15 residues. The ends lost 0 bases at V and 4 bases at J; junction bases unmatched: 6. The CDR3 loop is CAWSVGSGRRYEQYF. The CDR3 bases are TGTGCCTGGAGTGTCGGTAGCGGGAGGAGATACGAGCAGTACTTC.

Points on this clonotype: A much larger clone sits a single nucleotide away, making a read error possible. J is TRBJ2-7 and V is TRBV27, with a tentative D call TRBD1 (5 bases). CDR1 and CDR2 from the germline V gene are MNHEY and SMNVEV (reference sequence). The V end lost 2 bases, the J end lost 2 bases, and 13 bases lay between the germline ends. CDR3 length equals 15 residues. CDR3 loop: CASSLKQVPTYEQYF. The CDR3 DNA reads TGTGCCAGCAGTTTAAAACAGGTCCCTACCTACGAGCAGTACTTC.

Points on this clonotype: A much larger clone differs by one base, so this may be a read error. The CDR3 loop is CARKWSLDSYEQYF. CDR3 sequence (DNA): TGTGCCAGGAAGTGGTCGCTTGATTCCTACGAGCAGTACTTC. V is TRBV27 and J is TRBJ2-7; no clear D gene. The length of the CDR3 is 14 residues. Looked up from germline, CDR1 is MNHEY and CDR2 is SMNVEV (reference sequence). The V end was cut by 9 bases, the J end by 1 base, with 16 bases between.

This clonotype counts as medium-sized (0.01 to 0.1%). The chain carries TRBV20-1 and TRBJ2-7, with 11 bases matching TRBD1. The germline V gene encodes CDR1 DFQATT and CDR2 SNEGSKA (reference sequence). The CDR3 consists of 14 residues. The trim removed 5 bases at V and 2 bases at J, leaving 5 bases unmatched. The CDR3 DNA reads TGCAGTGCTCGGCGGGGACAGGGGGCCTACGAGCAGTACTTC. Residues: CSARRGQGAYEQYF.

This clonotype has at least ten counts. This rearrangement joins TRBV5-1 to TRBJ2-7; 13 bases align to TRBD2. CDR1 and CDR2 from the germline V gene are SGHRS and YFSETQ. Trimming removed 4 bases from V and 6 bases from J; junction bases left unmatched: 10. The CDR3 is made up of 16 amino acids. The CDR3 loop is CASSPGTSGAFSEQYF. CDR3 nucleotides: TGCGCCAGCAGCCCCGGGACTAGCGGGGCCTTTAGCGAGCAGTACTTC.

This clonotype is categorized as medium-sized (0.01 to 0.1%). CDR3 region: CASSLTGTGWDTQYF. Here the CDR3 DNA reads TGTGCCAGCAGCTTAACGGGGACAGGGTGGGATACGCAGTATTTT. The chain links TRBV7-3 to TRBJ2-3; 9 bases are a match to TRBD1. Germline-derived CDR1 and CDR2 are SGHTA and FQGTGA. The CDR3 length is 15 residues. With 0 bases clipped from V and 6 bases from J, the junction kept 4 bases outside the gene matches.

V usage is TRBV20-1 and J usage is TRBJ2-6, with D perhaps TRBD2 (5 bases). The CDR3 is 16 amino acids. Germline V gene sequence: CDR1 DFQATT, CDR2 SNEGSKA (reference sequence). CDR3 amino acids: CSASGDLRSGANVLTF. The CDR3 DNA sequence: TGCAGCGCCTCCGGGGATCTTCGCTCTGGGGCCAACGTCCTGACTTTC.

Worth noting for this clonotype: Since a much larger clone is just one base distant, this may be a read error. The chain has TRBV3-1 and TRBJ2-5, with 7 positions matching TRBD2. The CDR3 has 14 residues. Trimming took 2 bases from V and 6 from J; bases not matched to a gene: 6. From germline, CDR1 is LGHDT and CDR2 YNNKEL (reference sequence). The CDR3: CASSQNLAEKTQYF. The DNA for the CDR3 is TGTGCCAGCAGCCAAAATCTAGCGGAAAAGACCCAGTACTTC.

Judged by abundance, this clonotype is medium-sized. This chain joins TRBV7-3 and TRBJ2-1; 12 positions agree with TRBD2. The germline V gene has CDR1 SGHTA and CDR2 FQGTGA. The junction had 7 bases not matched to a gene; V was cut back by 5 bases and J by 8 bases. The CDR3 contains 15 residues. Written as DNA, the CDR3 is TGTGCCAGCAGCAAGACTAGCGGGAGTTTCGATGAGCAGTTCTTC. Its protein product is CASSKTSGSFDEQFF. The entire variable domain, with the rest obtained from reference TRBV7-3 and TRBJ2-1, is as follows: GAGVSQTPSNKVTEKGKYVELRCDPISGHTALYWYRQSLGQGPEFLIYFQGTGAADDSGLPNDRFFAVRPEGSVSTLKIQRTERGDSAVYLCASSKTSGSFDEQFFGPGTRLTVL.

This clonotype was seen ten or more times. The V and J genes are TRBV2 and TRBJ2-5; D is unresolved. The CDR3 loop spans 10 amino acids. CDR1 SNHLY and CDR2 FYNNEI come from the germline V gene. V gave up 8 bases and J gave up 5 bases, with 6 bases separating them. The CDR3 spells CASGSETQYF. CDR3 DNA: TGTGCCAGCGGAAGCGAGACCCAGTACTTC. Full variable domain (remainder filled in from reference TRBV2 and TRBJ2-5): EPEVTQTPSHQVTQMGQEVILRCVPISNHLYFYWYRQILGQKVEFLVSFYNNEISEKSEIFDDQFSVERPDGSNFTLKIRSTKLEDSAMYFCASGSETQYFGPGTRLLVL.

This clonotype was observed at least ten times. The V gene is TRBV7-8, the J gene TRBJ2-3; 7 bases match TRBD1. The trim removed 5 bases at V and 3 bases at J, leaving 11 bases unmatched. The CDR3 has 16 amino acids. Germline V gene sequence: CDR1 SGHVS, CDR2 FQNEAQ. CDR3 bases: TGTGCCAGCAGCCGCTCGACAGGGAGAGGAACAGATACGCAGTATTTT. It is translated as CASSRSTGRGTDTQYF.

This clonotype is labeled as medium-sized (0.01 to 0.1%). The chain recombines TRBV7-8 with TRBJ2-7; 9 bases fit TRBD1. Germline assignment: CDR1 SGHVS and CDR2 FQNEAQ. The CDR3 extends over 17 amino acids. The V segment lost 0 bases and the J segment 2 bases; nucleotides outside the gene matches: 8. This chain's CDR3 is CASSLATGGSSAYEQYF. DNA for the CDR3: TGTGCCAGCAGCTTAGCAACAGGGGGCTCCTCGGCCTACGAGCAGTACTTC.

Sample share makes this clonotype medium-sized (0.01 to 0.1%). This rearrangement joins TRBV20-1 to TRBJ2-3; 10 bases agree with TRBD2. Germline V gene lookup returns CDR1 DFQATT and CDR2 SNEGSKA (reference sequence). CDR3 length: 15 amino acids. V lost 5 bases and J lost 6; bases outside the gene matches: 11. CDR3 sequence: CSALPGLAEHDTQYF. The DNA for the CDR3 is TGCAGTGCTCTCCCCGGACTAGCGGAACACGATACGCAGTATTTT.